This T cell receptor beta chain is from a study of control samples from healthy donors and cancer patients. TCRdb's copy holds only in-frame clones and misses some; the assay was immunoSEQ multiplex PCR. The table has under 200,000 clones, around 94% seen once. The CDR3 consists of 17 residues. Germline values: CDR1 MRHNA, CDR2 SNTAGT. With 6 bases clipped from V and 6 bases from J, the junction kept 12 bases outside the gene matches. Sequencing input: PBMCs. The clonotype originates from a man aged 55 to 69 with colorectal cancer. The chain joins TRBV6-4 to TRBJ2-1, with 12 bases identical to TRBD1. CDR3 coding DNA: TGTGCCAGCAGCGCCGGGACAGGGGGCGAGAGTCGCAATGAGCAGTTCTTC. Its protein is CASSAGTGGESRNEQFF.